This T cell receptor beta chain comes out of a study of spatial heterogeneity in lung cancer. Whole-study findings and limits: Among blood samples, ubiquitous expanded tumor TCRs appeared more at resection than at follow-up.

This clonotype was seen ten or more times. Antigen unknown. Trimming took 5 bases from V and 7 from J; bases not matched to a gene: 12. Germline-derived CDR1 and CDR2 are SGHTA and FQGNSA. The CDR3 covers 16 residues. TCRdb redid the calling of the 5' RACE reads with MiXCR, one entry per CDR3 protein. This table has some 8,100 distinct CDR3 sequences, 5% to 7% appearing once. Time point given: sample taken at primary tumor resection. The authors sequenced whole RNA from tumor, nontumor lung or frozen PBMC without sorting. The donors comprised roughly 71 untreated early-stage non-small cell lung cancer patients.

The receptor's source is a male donor with early-stage non-small cell lung cancer. The specimen was PBMCs, collected at surgery. The genes are TRBV7-2 and TRBJ1-4, with 8 bases aligning to TRBD1. The CDR3 spells CASSPAGRTGREKLFF. In DNA, the CDR3 is TGTGCCAGCAGCCCAGCCGGAAGGACAGGGCGTGAAAAACTGTTTTTT.